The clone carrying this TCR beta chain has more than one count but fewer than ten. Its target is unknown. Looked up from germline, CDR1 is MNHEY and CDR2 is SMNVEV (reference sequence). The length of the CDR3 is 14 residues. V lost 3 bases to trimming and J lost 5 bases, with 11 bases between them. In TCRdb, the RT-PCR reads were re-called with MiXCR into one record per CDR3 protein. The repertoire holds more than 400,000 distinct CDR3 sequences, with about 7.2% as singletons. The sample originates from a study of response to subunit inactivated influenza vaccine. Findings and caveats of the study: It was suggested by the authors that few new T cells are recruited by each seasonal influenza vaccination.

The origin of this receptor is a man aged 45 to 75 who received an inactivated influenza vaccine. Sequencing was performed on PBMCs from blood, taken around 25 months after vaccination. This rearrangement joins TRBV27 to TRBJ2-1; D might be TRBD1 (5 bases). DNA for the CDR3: TGTGCCAGCAGTTTCTTGGACACAAACAATGAGCAGTTCTTC. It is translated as CASSFLDTNNEQFF.